The 25 T cell receptor beta chains below come from one sample, sequenced in a study of blood T cell repertoires in COVID-19. Generated by immunoSEQ multiplex PCR, the TCRdb table keeps only in-frame clones and is missing some. The sample has some 190,000 clones, roughly 80% seen once. The sequencing input was PBMCs or T cells enriched from blood (not recorded which). The receptors come from a man in his sixties who had been exposed to COVID-19.

J is TRBJ1-2 and V is TRBV16, with 8 bases identical to TRBD1. The CDR3 has 15 residues. CDR1 and CDR2 (germline): KGHSY, FQNENV. Trimming at V came to 3 bases and at J to 6 bases, leaving 9 bases not matched to a gene. CDR3 in amino acids: CASSHRRTGKDGYTF. CDR3 nucleotides: TGTGCCAGCAGCCATCGGAGGACAGGGAAGGATGGCTACACCTTC. The whole variable domain, remainder taken from reference TRBV16 and TRBJ1-2, is GEEVAQTPKHLVRGEGQKAKLYCAPIKGHSYVFWYQQVLKNEFKFLISFQNENVFDETGMPKERFSAKCLPNSPCSLEIQATKLEDSAVYFCASSHRRTGKDGYTFGSGTRLTVV.

This chain connects TRBV11-3 to TRBJ1-1; 10 positions agree with TRBD1. The V gene end was trimmed by 6 bases and the J gene end by 3 bases; junction bases not matched to a gene: 7. Germline values: CDR1 SGHNT, CDR2 YENEEA. The CDR3 length is 15 residues. CDR3: CASRRTGGLYTEAFF. The CDR3, as DNA: TGTGCCAGCAGACGGACAGGGGGACTCTACACTGAAGCTTTCTTT. Full variable domain (remainder filled in from reference TRBV11-3 and TRBJ1-1): EAGVVQSPRYKIIEKKQPVAFWCNPISGHNTLYWYLQNLGQGPELLIRYENEEAVDDSQLPKDRFSAERLKGVDSTLKIQPAELGDSAVYLCASRRTGGLYTEAFFGQGTRLTVV.

This chain links TRBV4-3 with TRBJ2-1; 10 bases align to TRBD2. With V trimmed by 0 bases and J by 8 bases, 10 bases remained unmatched. Germline V gene lookup returns CDR1 LGHNA and CDR2 YSLEER. The CDR3 is made up of 17 amino acids. CDR3 nucleotides: TGCGCCAGCAGCCAAGAGGGGCTAGCGGGAGCTTTATATGAGCAGTTCTTC. Its translation is CASSQEGLAGALYEQFF.

This clone showed up many times. As DNA, the CDR3 is TGTGCCAGCAGCCCGGAGGTGTTGGGTAGCTACACCTTC. Translation gives CASSPEVLGSYTF. The chain links TRBV5-4 to TRBJ1-2; D gene ambiguous. Trimming stripped 4 bases from V and 9 bases from J, with 16 bases between. The CDR3 covers 13 residues. Germline V lookup: CDR1 SGHNT, CDR2 YYREEE (reference sequence).

CDR3 sequence: CASGLTGAYGYTF. The CDR3 DNA sequence: TGTGCTAGTGGTTTGACAGGGGCTTATGGCTACACCTTC. The gene calls are TRBV12-5 and TRBJ1-2, with 7 nucleotides matching TRBD1. CDR1 is LGHNT, CDR2 FRNRAP, per germline. V lost 2 bases, J lost 5 bases, and 2 bases stayed unmatched. The CDR3 loop spans 13 amino acids. Combining the CDR3 with reference TRBV12-5 and TRBJ1-2 gives the whole variable domain DARVTQTPRHKVTEMGQEVTMRCQPILGHNTVFWYRQTMMQGLELLAYFRNRAPLDDSGMPKDRFSAEMPDATLATLKIQPSEPRDSAVYFCASGLTGAYGYTFGSGTRLTVV.

This chain connects TRBV7-2 to TRBJ2-3; 7 nucleotides agree with TRBD1. V was clipped by 3 bases and J by 6 bases; unmatched bases: 18. The CDR3 runs to 18 residues. CDR1 and CDR2 from the germline V gene are SGHTA and FQGNSA. In nucleotides, the CDR3 is TGTGCCAGCAGCTTCACCATCCCCGACAGGGTTGTTGGTGATACGCAGTATTTT. Translated: CASSFTIPDRVVGDTQYF.

The chain uses TRBV6-5 and TRBJ2-2, with D tentatively TRBD2 (5 bases). The ends were cut back, 8 bases at V and 7 bases at J, with 8 bases in the middle. Germline CDR1 is MNHEY and CDR2 is SVGAGI. The CDR3 is made up of 11 amino acids. Here the CDR3 reads CASATSGELFF. CDR3 coding DNA: TGTGCCAGCGCTACTAGCGGGGAGCTGTTTTTT.

In its sample, this clone was seen a few times. CDR3 region: CASSTSGVYEQYF. The CDR3 region has the DNA TGTGCCAGCAGCACTAGCGGGGTTTACGAGCAGTACTTC. The chain employs TRBV2 and TRBJ2-7, with 10 bases that match TRBD2. Looked up from germline, CDR1 is SNHLY and CDR2 is FYNNEI. The CDR3 is 13 amino acids. V lost 6 bases, J lost 4 bases, and 3 bases stayed unmatched.

The rearrangement uses TRBV30 and TRBJ2-2; TRBD2 matches at 7 bases. The CDR3 runs to 12 residues. V lost 8 bases and J lost 7; bases outside the gene matches: 7. CDR1 and CDR2 from the germline V gene are GTSNPN and SVGIG (reference sequence). The CDR3 coding sequence is TGTGCCAGTCGACTAGCCGTCGGGGAGCTGTTTTTT. Translating it yields CASRLAVGELFF.

This clone has ten or more counts. CDR3 DNA: TGTGCCAGCAGTCCAAAAACAGGCCGCAATCAGCCCCAGCATTTT. This translates into CASSPKTGRNQPQHF. V and J are TRBV27 and TRBJ1-5; weak D call: TRBD1 (5 bases). The V end lost 5 bases, the J end lost 2 bases, and 13 bases lay between the germline ends. This CDR3 spans 15 amino acids. Germline CDR1 and CDR2: MNHEY and SMNVEV (reference sequence).

The chain joins TRBV12-3 or TRBV12-4 to TRBJ1-1; D is possibly TRBD1 (5 bases). The CDR3 consists of 12 residues. Trimming removed 7 bases at V and 5 bases at J, with 11 bases between. Here the CDR3 DNA reads TGTGCCAGCAAGCGGGACTTAACTGAAGCTTTCTTT. Protein sequence: CASKRDLTEAFF.

The V call is TRBV7-2, the J call TRBJ2-3; weak D call: TRBD2 (6 bases). V lost 1 base to trimming and J lost 3 bases, with 14 bases between them. Per germline, CDR1 SGHTA and CDR2 FQGNSA. This CDR3 is built from 16 residues. CDR3 in DNA: TGTGCCAGCAGCTTAGATATAGCGGTCGGGACAGATACGCAGTATTTT. This gives the protein CASSLDIAVGTDTQYF.

The chain links TRBV24-1 to TRBJ2-7, with 7 bases identical to TRBD1. J gave up 3 bases and V 2 bases, and 6 bases lay outside the gene matches. The CDR3 has 15 amino acids. Germline assignment: CDR1 KGHDR and CDR2 SFDVKD. CDR3: CATSDYGQGDYEQYF. The CDR3 nucleotides are TGTGCCACCAGTGATTACGGCCAGGGGGACTACGAGCAGTACTTC.

This sequence joins TRBV28 and TRBJ2-2; no clear D. The CDR3 has 12 amino acids. Between the trimmed V and J ends, which lost 5 bases and 7 bases, there was a span of 8 bases. Germline lookup yields CDR1 MDHEN and CDR2 SYDVKM. In DNA, the CDR3 is TGTGCCAGCAGTCTCTACGACGGGGAGCTGTTTTTT. As protein: CASSLYDGELFF.

This clone was seen a few times. This sequence joins TRBV18 and TRBJ1-5, with a tentative D call TRBD1 (6 bases). V was clipped by 3 bases and J by 0 bases, with 6 bases between them. There are 14 residues in the CDR3. Germline CDR1 KGHSH, CDR2 LQKENI. The CDR3 region has the DNA TGTGCCAGCTCACCGGGGGCTAGCAATCAGCCCCAGCATTTT. Protein product: CASSPGASNQPQHF.

In its sample, this clone was seen a few times. The rearrangement joins TRBV18 to TRBJ2-5; possible D gene TRBD2, 6 bases. Germline lookup yields CDR1 KGHSH and CDR2 LQKENI. The CDR3 is 16 amino acids. V shed 3 bases and J shed 1 base, with 15 bases lying between them. DNA for the CDR3: TGTGCCAGCTCACCTATAGTACAGCGGGTCCAAGAGACCCAGTACTTC. Its translation is CASSPIVQRVQETQYF.

The gene calls are TRBV10-3 and TRBJ2-7; 10 nucleotides match TRBD2. J was trimmed by 7 bases and V by 6 bases; bases with no gene match: 6. CDR3 length: 13 amino acids. The germline CDR1 and CDR2 sequences are ENHRY and SYGVKD. The CDR3 here is CAIRLAGAGEQYF. The CDR3, as DNA: TGTGCCATCAGGCTAGCGGGAGCGGGTGAGCAGTACTTC.

This sequence joins TRBV3-1 (or the pseudogene TRBV3-2) and TRBJ2-1, with 8 bases identical to TRBD2. CDR1 LGHDT and CDR2 YNNKEL come from the germline V gene (reference sequence). V lost 6 bases to trimming and J lost 0 bases; unmatched junction nucleotides: 4. The CDR3 covers 15 residues. The DNA for the CDR3 is TGTGCCAGCAGTCCGGGGGGGATCTCCTACAATGAGCAGTTCTTC. Residues: CASSPGGISYNEQFF.

The chain uses TRBV27 and TRBJ1-1, with TRBD1 matching over 11 bases. Germline V CDR1 and CDR2: MNHEY, SMNVEV (reference sequence). V dropped 6 bases and J dropped 3; count of bases not matched to a gene: 3. This CDR3 has 14 residues. The CDR3 loop is CASRDRGLDTEAFF. CDR3 nucleotide sequence: TGTGCCAGCAGGGACAGGGGGCTGGACACTGAAGCTTTCTTT.

This clone was counted only a few times. The V and J genes are TRBV19 and TRBJ1-1, with 10 positions matching TRBD1. Germline values: CDR1 LNHDA, CDR2 SQIVND (reference sequence). V was pared by 3 bases and J by 6 bases, with 4 bases of the junction left unmatched. This CDR3 region has 14 residues. The CDR3 DNA sequence: TGTGCCAGTAGTATTTATGGACAGGGGGCTGAAGCTTTCTTT. It encodes CASSIYGQGAEAFF.

The V call is TRBV28, the J call TRBJ2-2, with D unclear. This CDR3 contains 13 residues. Germline V gene lookup returns CDR1 MDHEN and CDR2 SYDVKM. Deletions cut 7 bases from V and 0 bases from J, with 6 bases between. The CDR3 sequence is CASIASNTGELFF. Written as DNA, the CDR3 is TGTGCCAGCATAGCATCGAACACCGGGGAGCTGTTTTTT.

The chain uses TRBV7-8 and TRBJ2-7; 12 nucleotides line up with TRBD2. V dropped 1 base and J dropped 7; count of bases not matched to a gene: 5. This CDR3 spans 15 amino acids. Germline V gene data show CDR1 as SGHVS and CDR2 as FQNEAQ. In DNA form, the CDR3 reads TGTGCCAGCAGCTTAGTGACTAGCGGGAGTGGAGAGCAGTACTTC. Its translation: CASSLVTSGSGEQYF.

As DNA, the CDR3 is TGTGCCAGCAGCTTTGAGGGTCAAGGATCACCCCTCCACTTT. Protein product: CASSFEGQGSPLHF. This chain connects TRBV7-9 to TRBJ1-6; unclear D gene. The CDR3 is 14 amino acids. Germline CDR1 reads SEHNR; CDR2 reads FQNEAQ (reference sequence). V lost 3 bases to trimming and J lost 10 bases, with 13 bases between them.

This chain uses TRBV3-1 (or the pseudogene TRBV3-2) with TRBJ1-1; maybe TRBD1 (6 bases). Germline CDR1 and CDR2: LGHDT and YNNKEL (reference sequence). Deletions cut 5 bases from V and 4 bases from J, with 14 bases between. The CDR3 contains 14 residues. CDR3 loop: CASSTEDSLTEAFF. The CDR3 region has the DNA TGTGCCAGCAGCACAGAGGACAGCCTCACTGAAGCTTTCTTT.

The chain carries TRBV11-1 and TRBJ2-5, with D perhaps TRBD1 (6 bases). Trimming removed 7 bases from V and 5 bases from J, with 11 bases in between. This CDR3 region has 12 residues. Germline V gene data show CDR1 as SGHAT and CDR2 as FQDESV (reference sequence). The CDR3 sequence: CASMDQGETQYF. The CDR3 DNA sequence: TGTGCCAGCATGGACCAGGGGGAGACCCAGTACTTC.